This T cell receptor beta chain was captured in a study of T cells after yellow fever vaccination (dated by TCRdb to the late 2010s). Describing the broader study: Libraries from fractions with low cell numbers were prepared with the SMART-Seq v4 Ultra Low Input RNA kit. To follow T-cell clones before and after primary and booster YFV17D yellow fever vaccination, bulk TCR alpha and beta repertoires were sequenced over time. Blood was collected at multiple timepoints before and after primary and secondary immunization, and bulk PBMC replicates and cell subsets were isolated. The cohort comprised two healthy male donors, one aged 18 to 29 and one aged 30 to 39 years. Overall study results and their limits: Computational filtering was needed because FACS-sorted repertoires could contain abundant contaminating clonotypes from the bulk population. A small share of clonotypes was detected in both CD4 and CD8 compartments, with the overlap likely arising from convergent recombination. Most clones expanded after primary vaccination were re-detected after the booster (around 96% of CD4 and 88% of CD8), suggesting broad memory maintenance. The secondary T-cell response was found to be weaker but faster than the primary response, with a peak reached on day 5 rather than on day 15. Only a couple of donors were included in the study, so the extent to which the findings can be generalized is limited.

This clonotype came up many times. No antigen is known for it. Within one base of it there is no much larger clone, and no base qualities were kept. TCRdb lists the instrument as Illumina NovaSeq 6000. TCR cDNA was synthesized by 5'RACE template switching, which introduced a universal primer site and unique molecular identifiers. cDNA synthesis was primed from both the TCR alpha and TCR beta constant segments. Library amplification involved two PCR steps, and the second step added sample barcodes and sequencing adapters. Sequencing of libraries was performed on Illumina HiSeq 2500 (2x100 bp) or NovaSeq (2x150 bp). Per the original workflow: Reads were demultiplexed and collapsed into UMI consensus sequences with MIGEC, and V(D)J alignment was performed with MiXCR. Clonotypes responding to the vaccine were identified with edgeR on replicate PBMC samples, with the criteria of FDR below 0.01 and a log2 fold change above 5 up to day 15. Each bulk clonotype was labeled CD4 or CD8 based on which sequenced repertoire, CD4 or CD8, contained the clonotype at higher abundance. TCRdb reworked the public reads: Q25 trimming with fastp, MiXCR clone assembly, productive beta chains retained. Identical CDR3 proteins give one entry, which carries the most common genes and DNA. The authors' filters were not applied to this entry. The sample records over 250,000 distinct CDR3 sequences, 4.1% of which are singletons. The ten most abundant clones make up roughly 24% of the sample.

Explained via the paper, the treatment or condition label denotes: live attenuated yellow fever vaccine strain. At each blood-draw timepoint, two biological replicates of bulk PBMCs were obtained. PBMCs were isolated from peripheral blood using a standard Ficoll-Paque protocol. TriZol was used to extract RNA from bulk PBMCs, from CD4 and CD8 fractions, and from dextramer-positive and dextramer-negative fractions. The germline V gene specifies ENHRY as CDR1 and SYGVKD as CDR2. Unmatched junction bases come to 7, with V trimmed by 0 bases and J by 9 bases. From the cysteine up to the phenylalanine, the CDR3 has a length of 14 residues. The read is trimmed to its CDR3 DNA, 42 bases read in frame from base 1.

Sequencing was performed on PBMCs, taken 5 days after the yellow fever booster vaccination. The clonotype comes from a man between 18 and 29 years old who received the YFV17D yellow fever vaccine. The sequence is built from TRBV10-3 and TRBJ2-7; the central 8 bases match TRBD1. The CDR3 region has the sequence CAISESGQDFAQYF. The DNA reads as follows: TGTGCCATCAGTGAGTCGGGACAGGACTTTGCGCAGTACTTC.